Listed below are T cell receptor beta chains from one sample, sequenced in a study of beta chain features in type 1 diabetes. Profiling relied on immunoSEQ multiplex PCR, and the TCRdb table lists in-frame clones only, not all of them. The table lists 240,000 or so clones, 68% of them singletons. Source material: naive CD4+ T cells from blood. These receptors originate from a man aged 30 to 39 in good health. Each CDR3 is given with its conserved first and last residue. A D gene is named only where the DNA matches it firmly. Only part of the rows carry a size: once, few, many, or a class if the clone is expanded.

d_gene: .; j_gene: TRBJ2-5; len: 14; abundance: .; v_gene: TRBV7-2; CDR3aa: CASSYTDPRETQYF; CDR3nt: TGTGCCAGCAGCTATACGGACCCAAGGGAGACCCAGTACTTC
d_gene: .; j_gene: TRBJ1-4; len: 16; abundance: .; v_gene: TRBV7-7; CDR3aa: CASSSGRDPLNEKLFF; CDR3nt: TGTGCCAGCAGCTCGGGACGGGACCCTCTTAATGAAAAACTGTTTTTT
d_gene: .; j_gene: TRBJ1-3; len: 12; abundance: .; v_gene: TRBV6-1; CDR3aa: CASILSGNTIYF; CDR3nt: TGTGCCAGCATCCTATCCGGAAACACCATATATTTT
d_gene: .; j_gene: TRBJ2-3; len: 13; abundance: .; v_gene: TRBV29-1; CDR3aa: CSVAAGNIDTQYF; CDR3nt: TGCAGCGTTGCGGCAGGGAATATCGATACGCAGTATTTT
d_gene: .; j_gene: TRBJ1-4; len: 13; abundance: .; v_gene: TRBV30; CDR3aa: CASQDISNEKLFF; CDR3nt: TGTGCCTCCCAGGACATTTCTAATGAAAAACTGTTTTTT
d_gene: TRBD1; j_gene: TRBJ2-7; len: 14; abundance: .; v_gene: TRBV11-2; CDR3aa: CASSSDRVSYEQYF; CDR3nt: TGTGCCAGCAGCTCGGACAGGGTCTCCTACGAGCAGTACTTC
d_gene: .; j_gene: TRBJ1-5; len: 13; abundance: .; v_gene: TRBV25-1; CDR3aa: CASSEVAGQPQHF; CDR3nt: TGTGCCAGCAGTGAAGTGGCTGGACAGCCCCAGCATTTT
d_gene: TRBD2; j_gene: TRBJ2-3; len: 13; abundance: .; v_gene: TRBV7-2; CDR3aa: CASSYAGGYTQYF; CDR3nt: TGTGCCAGCAGCTATGCGGGAGGATATACGCAGTATTTT
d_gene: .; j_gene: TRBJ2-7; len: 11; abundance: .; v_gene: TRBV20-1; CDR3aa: CSAPFLYEQYF; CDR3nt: TGCAGTGCCCCTTTCCTTTACGAGCAGTACTTC
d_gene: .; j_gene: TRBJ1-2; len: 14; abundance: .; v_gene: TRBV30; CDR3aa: CAWSSDRLRGGYTF; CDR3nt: TGTGCCTGGAGTTCCGACCGACTTAGGGGCGGCTACACCTTC
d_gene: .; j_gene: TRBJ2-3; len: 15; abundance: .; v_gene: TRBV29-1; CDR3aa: CSVDLPGRGTDTQYF; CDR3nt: TGCAGCGTTGATCTCCCAGGGCGAGGCACAGATACGCAGTATTTT
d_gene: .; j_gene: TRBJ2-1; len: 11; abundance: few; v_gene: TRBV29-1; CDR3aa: CSAGPHNEQFF; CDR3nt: TGCAGTGCGGGGCCCCACAATGAGCAGTTCTTC
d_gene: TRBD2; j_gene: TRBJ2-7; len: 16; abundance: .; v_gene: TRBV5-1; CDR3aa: CASSLEPSGATYEQYF; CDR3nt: TGCGCCAGCAGCTTGGAACCTAGCGGGGCCACCTACGAGCAGTACTTC
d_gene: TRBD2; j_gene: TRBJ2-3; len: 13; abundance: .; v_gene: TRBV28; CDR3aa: CASTSASTDTQYF; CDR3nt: TGTGCCAGTACTAGCGCGAGCACAGATACGCAGTATTTT
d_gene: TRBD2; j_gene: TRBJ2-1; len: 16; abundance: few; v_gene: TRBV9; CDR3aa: CASSVASMAGVNEQFF; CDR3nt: TGTGCCAGCAGCGTAGCTAGTATGGCGGGGGTTAATGAGCAGTTCTTC
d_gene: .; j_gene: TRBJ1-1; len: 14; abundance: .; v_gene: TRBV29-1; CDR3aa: CSVVKRGLNTEAFF; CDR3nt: TGCAGCGTTGTGAAAAGGGGCCTGAACACTGAAGCTTTCTTT
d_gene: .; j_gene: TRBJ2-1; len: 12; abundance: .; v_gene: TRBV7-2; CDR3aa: CASSIDDNEQFF; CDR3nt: TGTGCCAGCAGCATAGACGACAATGAGCAGTTCTTC
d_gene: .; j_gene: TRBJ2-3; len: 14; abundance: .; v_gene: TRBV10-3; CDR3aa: CAISVQGWADTQYF; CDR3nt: TGTGCCATCAGTGTTCAGGGATGGGCAGATACGCAGTATTTT
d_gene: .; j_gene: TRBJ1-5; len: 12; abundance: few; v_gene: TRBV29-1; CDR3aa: CSAAGLNQPQHF; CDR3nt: TGCAGCGCCGCGGGCCTTAATCAGCCCCAGCATTTT
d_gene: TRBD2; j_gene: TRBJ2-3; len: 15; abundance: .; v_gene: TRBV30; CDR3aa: CAWSYKLAGSGTQYF; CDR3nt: TGTGCCTGGAGTTATAAACTAGCGGGGAGTGGTACGCAGTATTTT
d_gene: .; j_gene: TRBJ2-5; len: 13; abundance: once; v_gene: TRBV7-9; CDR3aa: CASRETQWETQYF; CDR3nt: TGTGCCAGCAGGGAAACACAGTGGGAGACCCAGTACTTC
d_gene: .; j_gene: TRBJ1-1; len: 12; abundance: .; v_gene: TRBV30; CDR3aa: CAWSQGPTEAFF; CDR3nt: TGTGCCTGGAGTCAGGGCCCCACTGAAGCTTTCTTT
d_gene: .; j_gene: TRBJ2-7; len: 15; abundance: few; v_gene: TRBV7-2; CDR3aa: CASSLDAGSSYEQYF; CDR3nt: TGTGCCAGCAGCTTAGATGCGGGCAGCTCCTACGAGCAGTACTTC
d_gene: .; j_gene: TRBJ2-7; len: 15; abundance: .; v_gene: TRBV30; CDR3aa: CAWSGQPERAYEQYF; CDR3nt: TGTGCCTGGAGTGGACAGCCAGAAAGAGCCTACGAGCAGTACTTC
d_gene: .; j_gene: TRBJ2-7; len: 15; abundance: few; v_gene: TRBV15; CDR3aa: CATSPGGRASYEQYF; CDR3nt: TGTGCCACCAGCCCTGGGGGGCGAGCTTCCTACGAGCAGTACTTC
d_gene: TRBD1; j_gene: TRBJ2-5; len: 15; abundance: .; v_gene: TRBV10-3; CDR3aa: CAIRERRDREETQYF; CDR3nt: TGTGCCATCAGAGAGAGGAGGGACAGGGAAGAGACCCAGTACTTC
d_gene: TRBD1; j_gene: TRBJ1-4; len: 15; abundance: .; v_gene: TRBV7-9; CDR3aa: CASSTIRQGGEKLFF; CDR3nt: TGTGCCAGCAGCACTATTCGACAGGGAGGCGAAAAACTGTTTTTT
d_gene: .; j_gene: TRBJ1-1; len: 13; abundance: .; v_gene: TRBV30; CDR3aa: CAWGQRLNTEAFF; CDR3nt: TGTGCCTGGGGACAGCGCCTGAACACTGAAGCTTTCTTT
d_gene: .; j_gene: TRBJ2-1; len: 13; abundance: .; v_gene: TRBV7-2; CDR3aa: CASSPSVAGEQFF; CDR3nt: TGTGCCAGCAGCCCCTCCGTCGCTGGTGAGCAGTTCTTC
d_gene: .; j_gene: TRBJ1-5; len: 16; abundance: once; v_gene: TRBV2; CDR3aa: CASRGRTKGLQQPQHF; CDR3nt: TGTGCCAGCAGAGGGAGGACAAAGGGGCTTCAACAGCCCCAGCATTTT
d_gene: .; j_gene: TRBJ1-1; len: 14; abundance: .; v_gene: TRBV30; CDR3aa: CAWSYGARRTEAFF; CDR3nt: TGTGCCTGGAGTTACGGGGCAAGGAGGACTGAAGCTTTCTTT
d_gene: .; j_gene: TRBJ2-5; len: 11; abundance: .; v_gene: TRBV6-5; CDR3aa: CAATDGETQYF; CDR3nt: TGTGCCGCTACGGACGGGGAGACCCAGTACTTC
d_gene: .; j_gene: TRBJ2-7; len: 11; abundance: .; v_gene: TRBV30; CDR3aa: CAWMSFGEQYF; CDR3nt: TGTGCCTGGATGTCATTTGGCGAGCAGTACTTC
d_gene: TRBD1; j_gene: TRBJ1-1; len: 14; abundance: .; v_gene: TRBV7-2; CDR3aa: CASRTGQLNTEAFF; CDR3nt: TGTGCCAGCAGGACGGGACAGTTGAACACTGAAGCTTTCTTT
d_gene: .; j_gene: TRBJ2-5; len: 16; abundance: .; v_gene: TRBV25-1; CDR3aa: CASSAGWALSAETQYF; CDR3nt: TGTGCCAGCAGCGCGGGGTGGGCCTTAAGCGCAGAGACCCAGTACTTC
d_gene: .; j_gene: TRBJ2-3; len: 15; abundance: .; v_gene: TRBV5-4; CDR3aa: CASSLVGRSMDTQYF; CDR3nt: TGTGCCAGCAGCTTGGTCGGCAGAAGTATGGATACGCAGTATTTT
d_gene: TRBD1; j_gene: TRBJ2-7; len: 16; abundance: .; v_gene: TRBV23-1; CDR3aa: CASSQSRAQGIYEQYF; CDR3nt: TGCGCCAGCAGTCAATCGAGGGCACAGGGGATATACGAGCAGTACTTC
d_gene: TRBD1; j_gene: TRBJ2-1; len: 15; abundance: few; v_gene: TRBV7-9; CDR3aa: CASSPQGQGFNEQFF; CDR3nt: TGTGCCAGCAGCCCCCAGGGACAGGGATTCAATGAGCAGTTCTTC
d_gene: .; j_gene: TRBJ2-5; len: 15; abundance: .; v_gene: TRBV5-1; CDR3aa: CASSLANRLGETQYF; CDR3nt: TGCGCCAGCAGCTTGGCAAATCGGTTAGGAGAGACCCAGTACTTC
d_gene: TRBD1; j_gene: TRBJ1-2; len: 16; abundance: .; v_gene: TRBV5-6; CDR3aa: CASSPTGPDALYGYTF; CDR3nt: TGTGCCAGCAGCCCGACAGGGCCCGATGCCCTCTATGGCTACACCTTC
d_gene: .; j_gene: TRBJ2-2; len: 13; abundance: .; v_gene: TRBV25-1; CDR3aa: CASLGLNTGELFF; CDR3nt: TGTGCCAGTCTGGGCCTGAACACCGGGGAGCTGTTTTTT
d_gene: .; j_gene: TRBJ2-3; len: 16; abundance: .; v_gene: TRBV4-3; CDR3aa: CASSQEGRGLGDTQYF; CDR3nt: TGCGCCAGCAGCCAAGAGGGCCGGGGCCTCGGAGATACGCAGTATTTT
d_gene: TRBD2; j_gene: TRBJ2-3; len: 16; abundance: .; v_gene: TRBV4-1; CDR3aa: CASTRLAGVGTDTQYF; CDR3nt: TGCGCCAGCACCCGACTAGCGGGAGTGGGCACAGATACGCAGTATTTT
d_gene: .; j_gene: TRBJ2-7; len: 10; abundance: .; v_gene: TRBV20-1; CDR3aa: CSARLYEQYF; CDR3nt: TGCAGTGCTAGGCTCTACGAGCAGTACTTC
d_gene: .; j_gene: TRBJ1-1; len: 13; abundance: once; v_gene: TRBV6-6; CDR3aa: CASSSEVNTEAFF; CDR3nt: TGTGCCAGCAGTTCTGAGGTGAACACTGAAGCTTTCTTT
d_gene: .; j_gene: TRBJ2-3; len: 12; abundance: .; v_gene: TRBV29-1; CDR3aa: CSGVEGADTQYF; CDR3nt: TGCAGCGGGGTAGAGGGGGCAGATACGCAGTATTTT
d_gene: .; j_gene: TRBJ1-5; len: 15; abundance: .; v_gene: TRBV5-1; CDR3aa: CASSLEQGRGQPQHF; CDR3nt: TGCGCCAGCAGCTTGGAGCAGGGCAGGGGTCAGCCCCAGCATTTT
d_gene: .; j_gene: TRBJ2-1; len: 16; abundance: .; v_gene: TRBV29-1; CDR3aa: CSVTKSGGGSYNEQFF; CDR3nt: TGCAGCGTTACCAAGAGCGGAGGGGGCTCCTACAATGAGCAGTTCTTC